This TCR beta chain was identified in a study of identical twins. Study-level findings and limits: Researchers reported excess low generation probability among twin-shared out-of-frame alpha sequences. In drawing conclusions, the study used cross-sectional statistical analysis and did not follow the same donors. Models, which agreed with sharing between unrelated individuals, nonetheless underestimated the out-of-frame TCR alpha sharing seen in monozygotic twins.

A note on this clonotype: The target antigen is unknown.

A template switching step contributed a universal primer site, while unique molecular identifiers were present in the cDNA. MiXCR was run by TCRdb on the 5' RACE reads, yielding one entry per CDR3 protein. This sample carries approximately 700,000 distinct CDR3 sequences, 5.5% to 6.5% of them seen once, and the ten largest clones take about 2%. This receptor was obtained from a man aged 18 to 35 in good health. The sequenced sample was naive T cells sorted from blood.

The CDR3 here is CASSVTSGYTDTQYF. CDR3 bases: TGTGCCAGCAGCGTAACTAGCGGTTACACAGATACGCAGTATTTT. The chain joins TRBV12-3 or TRBV12-4 to TRBJ2-3; the match to TRBD2 covers 8 bases. There are 15 residues in the CDR3. The J segment lost 2 bases and the V segment lost 6 bases, leaving 7 bases of the junction unmatched.